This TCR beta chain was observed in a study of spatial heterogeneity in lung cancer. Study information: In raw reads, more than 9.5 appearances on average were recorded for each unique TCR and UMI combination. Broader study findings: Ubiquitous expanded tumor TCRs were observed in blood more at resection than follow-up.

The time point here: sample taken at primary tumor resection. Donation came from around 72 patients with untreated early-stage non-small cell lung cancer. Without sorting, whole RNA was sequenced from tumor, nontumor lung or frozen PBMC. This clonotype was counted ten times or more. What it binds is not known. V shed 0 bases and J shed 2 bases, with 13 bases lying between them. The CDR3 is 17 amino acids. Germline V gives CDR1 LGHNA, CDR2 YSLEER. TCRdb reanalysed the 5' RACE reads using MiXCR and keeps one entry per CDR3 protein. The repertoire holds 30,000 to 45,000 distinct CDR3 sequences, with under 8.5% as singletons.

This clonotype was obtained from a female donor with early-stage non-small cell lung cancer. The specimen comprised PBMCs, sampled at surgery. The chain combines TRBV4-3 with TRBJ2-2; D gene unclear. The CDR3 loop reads CASSQDPRAANTGELFF. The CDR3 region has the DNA TGCGCCAGCAGCCAAGATCCAAGGGCAGCCAACACCGGGGAGCTGTTTTTT.